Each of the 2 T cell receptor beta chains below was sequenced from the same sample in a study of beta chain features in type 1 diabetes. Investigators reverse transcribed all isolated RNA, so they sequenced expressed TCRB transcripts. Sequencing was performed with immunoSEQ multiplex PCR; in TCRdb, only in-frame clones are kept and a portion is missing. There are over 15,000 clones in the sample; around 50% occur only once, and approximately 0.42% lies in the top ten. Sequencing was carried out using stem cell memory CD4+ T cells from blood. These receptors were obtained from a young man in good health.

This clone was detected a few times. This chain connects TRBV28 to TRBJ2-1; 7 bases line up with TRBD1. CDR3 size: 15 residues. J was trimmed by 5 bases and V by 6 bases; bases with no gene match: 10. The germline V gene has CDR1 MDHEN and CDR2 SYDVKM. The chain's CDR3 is CASRWGTELNNEQFF. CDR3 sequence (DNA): TGTGCCAGCAGGTGGGGGACAGAATTGAACAATGAGCAGTTCTTC.

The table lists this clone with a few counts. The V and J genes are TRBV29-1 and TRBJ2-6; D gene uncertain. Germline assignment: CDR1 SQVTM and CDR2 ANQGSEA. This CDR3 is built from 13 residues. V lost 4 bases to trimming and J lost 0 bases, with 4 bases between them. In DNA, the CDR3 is TGCAGCGTTGCCAGCTCTGGGGCCAACGTCCTGACTTTC. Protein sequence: CSVASSGANVLTF. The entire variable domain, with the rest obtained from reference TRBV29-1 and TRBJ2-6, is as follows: SAVISQKPSRDICQRGTSLTIQCQVDSQVTMMFWYRQQPGQSLTLIATANQGSEATYESGFVIDKFPISRPNLTFSTLTVSNMSPEDSSIYLCSVASSGANVLTFGAGSRLTVL.